A selection of T cell receptor beta chains follows, all from one sample in a study of blood T cell repertoires in COVID-19. Sequencing was performed with immunoSEQ multiplex PCR; in TCRdb, only in-frame clones are kept and a portion is missing. Altogether approximately 90,000 clones are present, roughly 80% being singletons, with the ten largest covering around a quarter. The material sequenced was peripheral blood. The receptors shown here come from a man older than 75 with active or convalescent COVID-19. CDR3s include the opening cysteine and the closing phenylalanine or tryptophan. A D gene is named only where the DNA matches it firmly. Clone size is given for some rows only: seen once, a few or many times, or a class if the clone is expanded.

v_call	d_call	clone_size	j_call	cdr3_aa	cdr3_nt
TRBV7-2	TRBD2	-	TRBJ2-7	CASSSLAGTYEQYF	TGTGCCAGCAGCTCTCTAGCGGGTACCTACGAGCAGTACTTC
TRBV30	-	-	TRBJ1-5	CAWSVRSNQPQHF	TGTGCCTGGAGTGTTCGTAGCAATCAGCCCCAGCATTTT
TRBV5-1	-	-	TRBJ2-1	CASSLEPSSSHEQFF	TGCGCCAGCAGCTTGGAGCCTAGCTCTAGCCATGAGCAGTTCTTC
TRBV5-8	TRBD1	-	TRBJ1-1	CASSLLTGGGTEAFF	TGTGCCAGCAGCTTGCTCACAGGGGGCGGCACTGAAGCTTTCTTT
TRBV6-5	-	-	TRBJ1-2	CASRPGQLRFHTF	TGTGCCAGCAGACCTGGACAGCTTAGGTTCCACACCTTC
TRBV19	TRBD1	-	TRBJ2-1	CASSIGGQSNEQFF	TGTGCCAGTAGTATAGGGGGACAGAGCAATGAGCAGTTCTTC
TRBV6-5	TRBD1	-	TRBJ1-2	CATEKPGGAIGYTF	TGTGCCACCGAAAAACCAGGGGGCGCGATTGGCTACACCTTC
TRBV4-1	-	-	TRBJ1-6	CASSYRSSYNSPLHF	TGCGCCAGCAGCTATCGTAGCTCCTATAATTCACCCCTCCACTTT
TRBV7-7	TRBD2	-	TRBJ2-1	CASSLFVNGGVDEQFF	TGTGCCAGCAGCTTATTCGTGAACGGGGGGGTCGATGAGCAGTTCTTC
TRBV9	-	-	TRBJ1-6	CASSPQGGGPLHF	TGTGCCAGCAGCCCACAAGGGGGAGGGCCCCTCCACTTT
TRBV3-1/TRBV3-2	TRBD1	many	TRBJ2-3	CASSPGQGATDTQYF	TGTGCCAGCAGCCCCGGACAGGGGGCCACAGATACGCAGTATTTT
TRBV5-1	-	-	TRBJ2-2	CASSLSLDISTGELFF	TGCGCCAGCAGCTTGTCCCTTGACATATCCACCGGGGAGCTGTTTTTT
TRBV27	-	large	TRBJ2-7	CASSSRGWSYEQYF	TGTGCCAGCAGCTCCCGAGGTTGGTCCTACGAGCAGTACTTC
TRBV6-6	TRBD1	-	TRBJ1-2	CASSRTGGYGYTF	TGTGCCAGCAGTCGGACAGGGGGCTATGGCTACACCTTC
TRBV4-1	-	-	TRBJ2-5	CASSQGTSRETQYF	TGCGCCAGCAGCCAAGGGACTTCCAGGGAGACCCAGTACTTC
TRBV28	-	-	TRBJ2-5	CASSRLAIQETQYF	TGTGCCAGCAGCCGGCTAGCGATCCAAGAGACCCAGTACTTC
TRBV30	TRBD1	once	TRBJ1-3	CAWTGTGGNTIYF	TGTGCCTGGACCGGGACAGGGGGAAACACCATATATTTT
TRBV6-1	-	-	TRBJ1-6	CASSEWSLSYNSPLHF	TGTGCCAGCAGTGAATGGAGTCTCTCCTATAATTCACCCCTCCACTTT